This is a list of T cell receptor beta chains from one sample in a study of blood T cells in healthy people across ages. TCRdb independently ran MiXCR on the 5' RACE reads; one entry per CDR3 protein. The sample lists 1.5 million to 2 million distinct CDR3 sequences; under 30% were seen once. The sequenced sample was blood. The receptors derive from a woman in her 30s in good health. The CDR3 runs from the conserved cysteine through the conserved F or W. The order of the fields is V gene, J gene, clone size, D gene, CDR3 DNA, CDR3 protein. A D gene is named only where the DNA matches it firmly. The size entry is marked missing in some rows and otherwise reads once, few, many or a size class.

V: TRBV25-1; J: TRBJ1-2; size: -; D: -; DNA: TGTGCCAGCAGTGAATCCTGGTCGGGTAGCTATGGCTACACCTTC; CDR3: CASSESWSGSYGYTF
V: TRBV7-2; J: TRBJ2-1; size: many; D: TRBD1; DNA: TGCGCCAGCAGCTCCACCGGGACAGGGTACAATGAGCAGTTCTTC; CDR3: CASSSTGTGYNEQFF
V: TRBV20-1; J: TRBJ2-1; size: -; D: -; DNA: TGCAGTGCTGACCGACAGGGTTTAGCGGACCCCAATGAGCAGTTCTTC; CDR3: CSADRQGLADPNEQFF
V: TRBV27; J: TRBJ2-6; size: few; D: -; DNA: TGTGCCAGCAGTTTATCGACGAATTCCGGGGCCAACGTCCTGACTTTC; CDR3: CASSLSTNSGANVLTF
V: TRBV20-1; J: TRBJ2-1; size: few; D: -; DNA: TGCAGTGCTTCCGGAGGGTGGAATGAGCAGTTCTTC; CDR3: CSASGGWNEQFF
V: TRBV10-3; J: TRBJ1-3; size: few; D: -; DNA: TGTGCCACCAAGATACAGGGAGTTGGAAACACCATATATTTT; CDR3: CATKIQGVGNTIYF
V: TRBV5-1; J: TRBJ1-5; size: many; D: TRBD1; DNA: TGTGCCAGCAGCTTAGGGGACAGGGGTAATCAGCCCCAGCATTTT; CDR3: CASSLGDRGNQPQHF
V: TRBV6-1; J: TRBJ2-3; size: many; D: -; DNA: TGTGCCAGCAGTGAAGCGGGGGGCACAGATACGCAGTATTTT; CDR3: CASSEAGGTDTQYF
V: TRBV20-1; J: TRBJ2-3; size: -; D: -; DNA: TGCAGTGCGGACCGGGGGCCCACAGATACGCAGTATTTT; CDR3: CSADRGPTDTQYF
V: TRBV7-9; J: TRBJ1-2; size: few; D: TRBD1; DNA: TGTGCCAGCAGCTCCCCCCCACAGGGGGTGGGCTCCTATGGCTACACCTTC; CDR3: CASSSPPQGVGSYGYTF
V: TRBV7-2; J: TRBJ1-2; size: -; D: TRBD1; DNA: TGTGCCAGCAGCGACAGAAGGACAGGGAATGGCTACACCTTC; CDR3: CASSDRRTGNGYTF
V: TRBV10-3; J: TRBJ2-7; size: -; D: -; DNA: TGTGCCATCGCTCCAGGCCAGGGGACCTACGAGCAGTACTTC; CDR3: CAIAPGQGTYEQYF
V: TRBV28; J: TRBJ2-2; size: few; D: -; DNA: TGTGCCAGCAGTCTAGGGTCTGGGGAGCCGTTTTTT; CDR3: CASSLGSGEPFF
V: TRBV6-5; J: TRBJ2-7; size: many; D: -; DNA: TGTGCCAGCTCCCGGAGCGGCCGTCCCTACGAGCAGTACTTC; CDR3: CASSRSGRPYEQYF
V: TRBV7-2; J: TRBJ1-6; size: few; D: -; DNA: TGTGCCAGCAGCTTAGAGGGACGGTATAATTCACCCCTCCACTTT; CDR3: CASSLEGRYNSPLHF
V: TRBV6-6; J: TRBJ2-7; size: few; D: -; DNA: TGTGCCAGCAGTTACTCGATAGGCCCCTGGGGAGAGGAGCAGTACTTC; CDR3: CASSYSIGPWGEEQYF
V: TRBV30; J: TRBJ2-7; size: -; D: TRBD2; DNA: TGTGCCTGGAGTAAGGCGGGAGCCTACGAGCAGTACTTC; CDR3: CAWSKAGAYEQYF
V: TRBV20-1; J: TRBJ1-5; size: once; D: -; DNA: TGCAGTGCTAGAGGACAGTGGGATCAGCCCCAGCATTTT; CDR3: CSARGQWDQPQHF
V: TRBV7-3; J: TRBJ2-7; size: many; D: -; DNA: TGTGCCAGCAGGTTGGGGGCCAACACCTACGAGCAGTACTTC; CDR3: CASRLGANTYEQYF
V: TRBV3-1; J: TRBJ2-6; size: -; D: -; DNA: TGTGCCAACAGCCCCGGGGCAGGGGCTTCCTCTGGGGCCAACGTCCTGACTTTC; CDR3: CANSPGAGASSGANVLTF
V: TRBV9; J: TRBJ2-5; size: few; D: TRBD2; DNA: TGTGCCAGCAGCGTTGGACTAGCGGACCCTTTTGAGCGGTACTTC; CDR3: CASSVGLADPFERYF
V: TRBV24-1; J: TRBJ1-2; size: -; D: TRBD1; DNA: TGTGCCACCAGTGACCGGGACAGGGAAGAAAACTATGGCTACACCTTC; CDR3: CATSDRDREENYGYTF
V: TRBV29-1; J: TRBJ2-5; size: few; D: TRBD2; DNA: TGCAGCGTTGAAGGGACTAGCGGGGTTGGAGAGACCCAGTACTTC; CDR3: CSVEGTSGVGETQYF
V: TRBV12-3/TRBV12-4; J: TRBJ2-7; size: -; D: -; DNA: TGTGCCAGCACCCACGGTCGACAACCTTACGAGCAGTACTTC; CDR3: CASTHGRQPYEQYF
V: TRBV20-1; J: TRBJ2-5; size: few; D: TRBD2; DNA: TGCAGTGCTAGAGAGACTAGCGGGGGGCTGGAAACCCAGTACTTC; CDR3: CSARETSGGLETQYF
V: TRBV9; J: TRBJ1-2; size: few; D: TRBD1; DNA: TGTGCCAGCAGCGAGAGTTACGGACAGGTCTATGGCTACACCTTC; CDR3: CASSESYGQVYGYTF
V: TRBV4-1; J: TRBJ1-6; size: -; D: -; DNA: TGCGCCAGCAGCCAAGAACGAGGGGAGTTACGGTCACCCCTCCACTTT; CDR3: CASSQERGELRSPLHF
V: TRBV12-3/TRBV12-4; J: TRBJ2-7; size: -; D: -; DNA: TGTACCAGCAGGCGGGGTACCGCGTCCCAGTACTTC; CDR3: CTSRRGTASQYF
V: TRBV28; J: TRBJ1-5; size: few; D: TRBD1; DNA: TGTGCCAGCAGACATATCAGGGGGCATAGCAATCAGCCCCAGCATTTT; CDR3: CASRHIRGHSNQPQHF
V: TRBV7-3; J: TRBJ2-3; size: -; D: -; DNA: TGTGCCAGCAGCCCAGATGCGACGGGGGCGGGCACAGATACGCAGTATTTT; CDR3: CASSPDATGAGTDTQYF
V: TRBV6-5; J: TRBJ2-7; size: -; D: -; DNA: TGTACCAGCAGCCTATATAGGGACGTGGGGAGTTACGAGCAGTACTTC; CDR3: CTSSLYRDVGSYEQYF
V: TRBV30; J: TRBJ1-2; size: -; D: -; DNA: TGTGCCTGGAGTTTCTACATAGGAGGCTACACCTTC; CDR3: CAWSFYIGGYTF
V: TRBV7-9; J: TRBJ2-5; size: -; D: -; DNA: TGTGCCAGCAGCTTAGTCAAGTCAGGGCGGCAGACCCAGTACTTC; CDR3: CASSLVKSGRQTQYF
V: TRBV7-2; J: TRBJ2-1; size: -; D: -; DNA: TGTGCCAGCAGCTTAATGGGGCGGGAAGGTGAGCAGTTCTTC; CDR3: CASSLMGREGEQFF
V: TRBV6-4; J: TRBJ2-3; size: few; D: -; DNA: TGTGCCAGCAGTGACCAGGGTTCGGATCCGCAGTATTTT; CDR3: CASSDQGSDPQYF
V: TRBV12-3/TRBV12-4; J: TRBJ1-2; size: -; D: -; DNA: TGTGCCAGCAGTCCCCACGGGGATTTGAGCTATGGCTACACCTTC; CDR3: CASSPHGDLSYGYTF
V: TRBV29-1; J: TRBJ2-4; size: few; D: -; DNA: TGCAGCGTCGACAGCAAAAACATTCAGTACTTC; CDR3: CSVDSKNIQYF
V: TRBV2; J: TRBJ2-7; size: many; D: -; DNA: TGTGCCAGCAGGCCCCCTTTAAGCGGCGAGCAGTACTTC; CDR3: CASRPPLSGEQYF
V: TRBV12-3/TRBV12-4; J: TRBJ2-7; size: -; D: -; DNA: TGTGCCAGCAGTTTTCGGACCACAGGCCCCTACGAGCAGTACTTC; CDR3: CASSFRTTGPYEQYF
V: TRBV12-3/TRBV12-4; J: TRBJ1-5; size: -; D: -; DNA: TGTGCCAGCAGTAGTCAATGGAATCAGCCCCAGCATTTT; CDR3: CASSSQWNQPQHF
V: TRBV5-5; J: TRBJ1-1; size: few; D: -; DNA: TGTGCCAGCAGCCGCGCGTGGAGAGGTGACACTGAAGCTTTCTTT; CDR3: CASSRAWRGDTEAFF
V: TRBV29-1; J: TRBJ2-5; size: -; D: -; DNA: TGCAGCGTTGAAGATCGTAGCCAGGGGGAATCACACGGGAGGGCCTTTGGAGAGACCCAGTACTTC; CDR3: CSVEDRSQGESHGRAFGETQYF
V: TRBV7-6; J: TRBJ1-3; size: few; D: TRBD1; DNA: TGTGCCAGCAGCCCGAGCTCAGGGGGGTCTGGAAACACCATATATTTT; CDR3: CASSPSSGGSGNTIYF
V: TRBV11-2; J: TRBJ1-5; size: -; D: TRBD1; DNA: TGTGCCAGCAGCTTAAATCTACAGGGGACGTATAGCAATCAGCCCCAGCATTTT; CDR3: CASSLNLQGTYSNQPQHF
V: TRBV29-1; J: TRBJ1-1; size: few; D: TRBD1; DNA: TGCAGCGCACCCGACAGGGGCGGGAACACTGAAGCTTTCTTT; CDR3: CSAPDRGGNTEAFF
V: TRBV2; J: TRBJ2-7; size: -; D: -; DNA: TGTGCCAGCGGACGGTGCTACGAGCAGTACTTC; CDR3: CASGRCYEQYF
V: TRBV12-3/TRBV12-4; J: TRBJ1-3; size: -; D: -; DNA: TGTGCCAGCAGTTTAGTCGGGGCTGCTGCTGGAAACACCATATATTTT; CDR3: CASSLVGAAAGNTIYF
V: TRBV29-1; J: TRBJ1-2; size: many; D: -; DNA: TGCAGCGCTTTCCCGGGGGCGCAAGACTATGGCTACACCTTC; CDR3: CSAFPGAQDYGYTF
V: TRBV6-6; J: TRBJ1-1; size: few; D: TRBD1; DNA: TGTGCCAGCACCACAGACAGGGGGCGGAATGAAGCTTTCTTT; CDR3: CASTTDRGRNEAFF
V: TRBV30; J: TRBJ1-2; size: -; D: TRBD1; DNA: TGTGCCTGGAGTTCCGGGACAGGGGATTCTGGCTACACCTTC; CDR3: CAWSSGTGDSGYTF
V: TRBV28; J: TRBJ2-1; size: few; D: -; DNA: TGTGCCAGCAATCGGGACGCCTACAATGAGCAGTTCTTC; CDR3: CASNRDAYNEQFF
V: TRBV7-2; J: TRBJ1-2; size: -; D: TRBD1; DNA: TGTGCCAGCAGCTTAGCGGCTTTACAGGGGGCGCGTGGCTACACCTTC; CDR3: CASSLAALQGARGYTF